This T cell receptor (beta chain) appears in the sequencing data of a study of blood T cells in healthy people across ages. General study findings and limits: A strong correlation was seen between TCR beta diversity and naive T cell percentage.

Primers used in a second PCR of roughly 7 to 12 cycles were a sample-barcoded 5' primer and a J-beta primer mix. Each sample yielded at least 2.5 million CDR3-containing paired-end reads. Via MiXCR, TCRdb re-called the 5' RACE reads, giving one row per CDR3 protein. The repertoire holds more than 600,000 distinct CDR3 sequences, with roughly 25% as singletons. Of note for this clonotype: Its target is unknown.

The V end lost 3 bases, the J end lost 1 base, and 8 bases lay between the germline ends. CDR1 and CDR2 (germline): SGHRS, YFSETQ. The CDR3 sequence is 15 residues long. This sample also appeared in a second study, on T cells of mothers and their children. In that study: The M1S primer of the second PCR added sample barcodes and 2-4 random nucleotides. The TCR beta CDR3 read count exceeded 9 million for each mother and was several million for each child.

The sequenced sample was blood. This TCR was sampled from a boy aged 5 to 17 in good health. V and J are TRBV5-1 and TRBJ2-6; D unclear. The CDR3 region is CASSSDGSGANVLTF. The DNA of the CDR3 is TGCGCCAGCAGCTCTGATGGGTCTGGGGCCAACGTCCTGACTTTC.